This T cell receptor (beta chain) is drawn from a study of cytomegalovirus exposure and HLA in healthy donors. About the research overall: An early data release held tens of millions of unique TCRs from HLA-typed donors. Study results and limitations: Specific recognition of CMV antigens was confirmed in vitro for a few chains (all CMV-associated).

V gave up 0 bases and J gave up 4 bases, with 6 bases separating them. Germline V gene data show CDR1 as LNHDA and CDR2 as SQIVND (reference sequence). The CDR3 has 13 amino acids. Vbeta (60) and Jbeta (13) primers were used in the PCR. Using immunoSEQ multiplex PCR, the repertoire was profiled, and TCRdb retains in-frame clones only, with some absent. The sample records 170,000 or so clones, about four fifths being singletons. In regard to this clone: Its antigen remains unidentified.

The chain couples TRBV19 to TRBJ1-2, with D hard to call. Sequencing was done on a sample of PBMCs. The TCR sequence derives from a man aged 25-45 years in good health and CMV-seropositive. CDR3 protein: CASSIDSGYGYTF. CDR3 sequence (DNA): TGTGCCAGTAGTATAGACTCCGGCTATGGCTACACCTTC.